One and the same sample provided the 14 T cell receptor beta chains below, sequenced in a study of T cell repertoires in cytomegalovirus infection. From the reads, TCRdb called clonotypes with MiXCR, one entry per CDR3 protein. The sample lists some 700,000 distinct CDR3 sequences, around 30% seen once, with about 20% in the top ten. These receptors have no known antigen. Here the sequenced sample was cultured PBMCs, taken from culture after CMV antigen stimulation. The receptors shown here come from a human donor in good health (CMV status not recorded). Some clones in this sample may be carry-over from other donors' samples.

This clonotype was seen only a few times. The V call is TRBV7-9, the J call TRBJ2-5; D call uncertain. The CDR3 is 16 residues long. V was trimmed by 3 bases and J by 5 bases, leaving 19 bases between them. Per germline, CDR1 SEHNR and CDR2 FQNEAQ (reference sequence). DNA for the CDR3: TGTGCCAGCAGCTTCATCACCTCAACCTTGGGGGAGACCCAGTACTTC. Its translation: CASSFITSTLGETQYF.

Notes on this clonotype: This sequence may be a read error, since a much larger clone differs from it by one base. The rearrangement links TRBV7-9 to TRBJ1-2, with 7 bases aligning to TRBD1. Trimming removed 5 bases from V and 4 bases from J; junction bases left unmatched: 4. The CDR3 has 13 residues. Germline CDR1 is SEHNR and CDR2 is FQNEAQ (reference sequence). This chain's CDR3 is CASSVGQLYGYTF. For the CDR3, the DNA is TGTGCCAGCAGCGTGGGACAGCTCTATGGCTACACCTTC.

The J gene is TRBJ2-1, the V gene TRBV4-1; D call uncertain. With 1 base removed from V and 8 bases from J, the gap between germline ends came to 6 bases. Per the germline V gene, CDR1 is MGHRA and CDR2 is YSYEKL. The CDR3 is made up of 12 amino acids. The CDR3 DNA sequence: TGCGCCAGCAGCCAAGGGGTTGATGAGCAGTTCTTC. Its translation: CASSQGVDEQFF.

The J gene is TRBJ1-6, the V gene TRBV10-3; 7 nucleotides match TRBD1. This CDR3 spans 13 amino acids. V shed 10 bases, J shed 8 bases, and the junction held 8 bases outside the gene matches. Germline values: CDR1 ENHRY, CDR2 SYGVKD. The CDR3, as DNA: TGTGCCACTCGACAGGGTCGCGATTCACCCCTCCACTTT. This gives the protein CATRQGRDSPLHF.

This clonotype was seen a few times. The V gene is TRBV2, the J gene TRBJ2-1; the D is unclear. Germline V lookup: CDR1 SNHLY, CDR2 FYNNEI. The CDR3 has 14 amino acids. The V end lost 6 bases, the J end lost 4 bases, and 13 bases lay between the germline ends. This chain's CDR3 is CASRGTRPYNEQFF. CDR3 nucleotides: TGTGCCAGCAGGGGCACACGTCCTTACAATGAGCAGTTCTTC. Full variable domain (rest looked up from reference TRBV2 and TRBJ2-1): EPEVTQTPSHQVTQMGQEVILRCVPISNHLYFYWYRQILGQKVEFLVSFYNNEISEKSEIFDDQFSVERPDGSNFTLKIRSTKLEDSAMYFCASRGTRPYNEQFFGPGTRLTVL.

This clonotype has just a few counts. J is TRBJ2-7 and V is TRBV12-3 or TRBV12-4; 7 nucleotides agree with TRBD2. The CDR3 totals 15 residues. Unmatched junction bases numbered 8, after V lost 3 bases and J lost 3 bases. The CDR3 nucleotides read TGTGCCAGCAGTTTTTCTAGCGGAAAGAACTACGAGCAGTACTTC. Its translation: CASSFSSGKNYEQYF.

The rearrangement joins TRBV2 to TRBJ1-6; the match to TRBD1 covers 9 bases. The CDR3 has 15 amino acids. V lost 7 bases to trimming and J lost 10 bases; unmatched junction nucleotides: 11. Germline lookup yields CDR1 SNHLY and CDR2 FYNNEI. CDR3 sequence reads: CASTLTGGWGSPLHF. CDR3 nucleotide sequence: TGTGCCAGCACCCTAACAGGGGGCTGGGGGTCACCCCTCCACTTT.

The sample holds many counts of this clonotype. This sequence joins TRBV7-9 and TRBJ1-2, with TRBD1 matching 11 bases. This CDR3 spans 17 amino acids. Germline V gene lookup returns CDR1 SEHNR and CDR2 FQNEAQ (reference sequence). The V gene end was trimmed by 7 bases and the J gene end by 5 bases; junction bases not matched to a gene: 15. The CDR3 nucleotides read TGTGCCAGCACGAACCCGATTGGGACAGGGGGATTGTATGGCTACACCTTC. Translation: CASTNPIGTGGLYGYTF.

The gene calls are TRBV12-3 or TRBV12-4 and TRBJ2-3; 9 bases are shared with TRBD2. The CDR3 consists of 13 residues. V was clipped by 7 bases and J by 5 bases; unmatched bases: 4. CDR3 in DNA: TGTGCCAGCACGGGACTAGCTAAAGATACGCAGTATTTT. It encodes CASTGLAKDTQYF.

Points on this clonotype: A single base separates this from a much larger clone, so it may be a read error. The V gene is TRBV7-9, the J gene TRBJ2-7; D is unclear. V was clipped by 2 bases and J by 1 base, with 12 bases between them. This CDR3 is built from 15 residues. Germline CDR1 and CDR2: SEHNR and FQNEAQ (reference sequence). Written as DNA, the CDR3 is TGTGCCAGCAGCTTAAGGCAGGTTCTATCCTACGAGCAGTACTTC. Protein sequence: CASSLRQVLSYEQYF.

This clonotype was counted only a few times. This chain links TRBV5-5 with TRBJ2-2, with D possibly matching TRBD1 (6 bases). The CDR3 has 16 amino acids. The V and J ends lost 2 bases and 6 bases respectively, with 17 bases between them. Germline V gene lookup returns CDR1 SGHKS and CDR2 YYEKEE (reference sequence). For the CDR3, the DNA is TGTGCCAGCAGCTTTAGACGACAGGCGGTTCCCGGGGAGCTGTTTTTT. Translation gives CASSFRRQAVPGELFF.

V usage is TRBV30 and J usage is TRBJ2-1; TRBD2 agrees at 12 bases. Germline CDR1 GTSNPN, CDR2 SVGIG (reference sequence). The CDR3 runs 18 residues. V lost 2 bases and J lost 7; bases outside the gene matches: 15. This chain's CDR3 is CAWSRRWTSGTRSNEQFF. In DNA form, the CDR3 reads TGTGCCTGGAGTCGGCGTTGGACTAGCGGGACCCGGAGTAATGAGCAGTTCTTC.

This clonotype was detected a few times. The CDR3 is CASSQGGKGRRATNEKLFF. CDR3 nucleotides: TGCGCCAGCAGCCAAGGGGGCAAGGGAAGGAGGGCAACTAATGAAAAACTGTTTTTT. The chain recombines TRBV4-1 with TRBJ1-4; tentative D call: TRBD1 (5 bases). The CDR3 runs to 19 residues. Germline V gene sequence: CDR1 MGHRA, CDR2 YSYEKL. V was trimmed by 1 base and J by 0 bases, leaving 18 bases between them.

V usage is TRBV27 and J usage is TRBJ1-2; D possibly corresponds to TRBD1 (5 bases). The ends were cut back, 5 bases at V and 4 bases at J, with 14 bases in the middle. The CDR3 is 14 amino acids. From germline, CDR1 is MNHEY and CDR2 SMNVEV (reference sequence). CDR3 amino acids: CASSPFGTTYGYTF. The CDR3 nucleotides are TGTGCCAGCAGTCCATTCGGGACTACCTATGGCTACACCTTC.